Below are 30 T cell receptor beta chains sequenced from a single sample in a study of control samples from healthy donors and cancer patients. Sequenced by immunoSEQ multiplex PCR; TCRdb stores in-frame clones only, minus some. Seen here are around 100,000 clones, about 89% observed once, and the top ten hold 15% to 20%. Material for sequencing was PBMCs. Receptors were obtained from a man between 60 and 75 years old with lung cancer.

This clone has just a few counts. V gene TRBV7-9 combines with J gene TRBJ2-3; a possible D gene is TRBD1 (5 bases). CDR1 and CDR2 from the germline V gene are SEHNR and FQNEAQ (reference sequence). The CDR3 covers 13 residues. Deletions cut 4 bases from V and 6 bases from J, with 11 bases between. The CDR3 nucleotides are TGTGCCAGCAGCTCGGACAATTGGGATACGCAGTATTTT. Translation gives CASSSDNWDTQYF.

The J gene is TRBJ2-7, the V gene TRBV6-5; no clear D gene. Germline CDR1 and CDR2: MNHEY and SVGAGI. CDR3 length equals 13 residues. The V and J ends lost 4 bases and 1 base respectively, with 8 bases between them. The CDR3 sequence: CASSLGPSYEQYF. CDR3 DNA sequence: TGTGCCAGCAGTTTAGGACCTTCCTACGAGCAGTACTTC.

This chain joins TRBV19 and TRBJ1-2; a possible D gene is TRBD1 (6 bases). The CDR3 has 14 residues. V gave up 8 bases and J gave up 5 bases, with 18 bases separating them. The germline V gene encodes CDR1 LNHDA and CDR2 SQIVND (reference sequence). DNA of the CDR3: TGTGCCAGTTCGGTGCGGGGGCATCTTTATGGCTACACCTTC. Translation: CASSVRGHLYGYTF.

The rearrangement uses TRBV7-2 and TRBJ2-1, with 10 bases fitting TRBD2. CDR3 size: 16 residues. From germline, CDR1 is SGHTA and CDR2 FQGNSA. The V gene end was trimmed by 5 bases and the J gene end by 0 bases; junction bases not matched to a gene: 4. The CDR3 here is CASSPSGGASYNEQFF. DNA of the CDR3: TGTGCCAGCAGCCCCAGCGGGGGGGCCTCCTACAATGAGCAGTTCTTC.

The chain links TRBV28 to TRBJ1-2, with D tentatively TRBD1 (5 bases). The germline CDR1 and CDR2 sequences are MDHEN and SYDVKM. Trimming cost V 4 bases and J 7 bases, with 16 bases left between them. This CDR3 has 14 residues. The CDR3 region is CASSSTGTGGGYTF. The CDR3 coding sequence is TGTGCCAGCAGTTCTACCGGGACCGGAGGTGGCTACACCTTC.

The rearrangement uses TRBV5-1 and TRBJ2-1, with 7 bases lining up with TRBD1. The V gene's germline CDR1 is SGHRS and CDR2 YFSETQ. This CDR3 is built from 13 residues. V lost 4 bases, J lost 7 bases, and 5 bases stayed unmatched. The CDR3 loop reads CASSPLTGNEQFF. CDR3 nucleotide sequence: TGCGCCAGCAGCCCTCTGACAGGGAATGAGCAGTTCTTC.

The rearrangement links TRBV7-9 to TRBJ2-2; 8 positions agree with TRBD1. The CDR3 totals 15 residues. Germline lookup yields CDR1 SEHNR and CDR2 FQNEAQ (reference sequence). Trimming removed 6 bases from V and 7 bases from J; junction bases left unmatched: 10. CDR3 protein: CASSSSQGAGGELFF. The DNA of the CDR3 is TGTGCCAGCAGTTCCAGCCAGGGGGCAGGCGGGGAGCTGTTTTTT.

The rearrangement joins TRBV23-1 to TRBJ1-6; unclear D gene. TRBV23-1 is an ORF, and what it does is uncertain. This CDR3 spans 16 amino acids. The V end lost 4 bases, the J end lost 7 bases, and 17 bases lay between the germline ends. CDR3 nucleotide sequence: TGCGCCAGCAGTCGGGCCTTAGGACGTAGGAATTCACCCCTCCACTTT. Translated: CASSRALGRRNSPLHF.

The chain links TRBV19 to TRBJ1-5; 9 bases match TRBD1. This CDR3 comprises 15 residues. Germline V gene data show CDR1 as LNHDA and CDR2 as SQIVND (reference sequence). J lost 2 bases, V lost 8 bases, and 7 bases had no gene match. The CDR3 bases are TGTGCCAGTTCTCCGGGACAGGGTCGCAATCAGCCCCAGCATTTT. Protein: CASSPGQGRNQPQHF.

CDR3: CASSQGLRARNQPQHF. The CDR3 nucleotides are TGTGCCAGCAGCCAAGGTCTCAGGGCCCGCAATCAGCCCCAGCATTTT. The chain couples TRBV3-1 (or the pseudogene TRBV3-2) to TRBJ1-5; weak D call: TRBD1 (5 bases). Germline CDR1 is LGHDT and CDR2 is YNNKEL (reference sequence). The CDR3 is 16 residues long. Trimming cost V 1 base and J 2 bases, with 12 bases left between them.

The CDR3: CASSYRGGAGYEQYV. CDR3 DNA sequence: TGTGCCAGCAGTTACCGCGGAGGGGCCGGTTACGAGCAGTACGTC. The rearrangement uses TRBV6-6 and TRBJ2-7; a weak D match, TRBD2 (6 bases). The CDR3 consists of 15 residues. The V gene lost 2 bases and the J gene lost 4 bases, with 15 bases spanning the gap. CDR1 and CDR2 from the germline V gene are MNHNY and SVGAGI (reference sequence).

The gene calls are TRBV4-2 and TRBJ2-3, with a tentative D call TRBD1 (5 bases). Germline V gene sequence: CDR1 LGHNA, CDR2 YNFKEQ. V dropped 1 base and J dropped 2 bases, with 16 bases sitting between them. CDR3 size: 17 residues. DNA of the CDR3: TGTGCCAGCAGCCAAGTTGAAGGGGCAGCCAACACAGATACGCAGTATTTT. Protein sequence: CASSQVEGAANTDTQYF.

The chain joins TRBV24-1 to TRBJ1-2; a possible D gene is TRBD1 (6 bases). Germline V lookup: CDR1 KGHDR, CDR2 SFDVKD. V lost 3 bases and J lost 8, with 15 bases in between. There are 14 residues in the CDR3. The CDR3: CATSDPPQGRGYTF. The CDR3, as DNA: TGTGCCACCAGTGATCCCCCCCAGGGGAGGGGCTACACCTTC.

This chain links TRBV7-6 with TRBJ2-7, with D possibly being TRBD1 (7 bases). Trimming stripped 5 bases from V and 1 base from J, with 12 bases between. The CDR3 covers 14 residues. The V gene's germline CDR1 is SGHVS and CDR2 FNYEAQ. CDR3 nucleotides: TGTGCCAGCAGCCTCGGGGGACAGTCCTACGAGCAGTACTTC. This translates into CASSLGGQSYEQYF.

The V call is TRBV4-1, the J call TRBJ1-2; 8 positions match TRBD1. CDR3 length equals 16 residues. Germline V lookup: CDR1 MGHRA, CDR2 YSYEKL. V lost 3 bases and J lost 3; bases outside the gene matches: 9. CDR3 DNA: TGCGCCAGCAGCCAGGAGCAGGGGGCGCCCCACTATGGCTACACCTTC. This codes for CASSQEQGAPHYGYTF.

This clone was seen just once. The chain recombines TRBV5-1 with TRBJ2-2, with 9 bases aligning to TRBD2. CDR1 and CDR2 (germline): SGHRS, YFSETQ. The CDR3 consists of 17 residues. V shed 6 bases and J 0 bases; nucleotides not matched to a gene: 9. In DNA form, the CDR3 reads TGCGCCAGCAAGACCGGGACTAGCCCCTCGAACACCGGGGAGCTGTTTTTT. It translates to CASKTGTSPSNTGELFF. Together with reference TRBV5-1 and TRBJ2-2, the CDR3 gives the full variable domain: KAGVTQTPRYLIKTRGQQVTLSCSPISGHRSVSWYQQTPGQGLQFLFEYFSETQRNKGNFPGRFSGRQFSNSRSEMNVSTLELGDSALYLCASKTGTSPSNTGELFFGEGSRLTVL.

The chain has TRBV24-1 and TRBJ2-3, with D perhaps being TRBD1 or TRBD2 (5 bases each). Germline loops: CDR1 KGHDR, CDR2 SFDVKD. V lost 4 bases and J lost 8, with 12 bases in between. CDR3 length: 13 residues. The CDR3 loop reads CATSDRQRGTQYF. The DNA for the CDR3 is TGTGCCACCAGTGACCGACAGAGGGGTACGCAGTATTTT.

The J gene is TRBJ2-5, the V gene TRBV2; 9 bases match TRBD1. The CDR3 has 17 amino acids. Germline CDR1 and CDR2: SNHLY and FYNNEI. After removal of 7 bases from V and 3 bases from J, the junction contained 15 bases not matched to a gene. CDR3: CASKSGGPWDREETQYF. CDR3 bases: TGTGCCAGCAAATCCGGAGGCCCCTGGGACAGGGAAGAGACCCAGTACTTC.

The V call is TRBV5-8, the J call TRBJ1-5; D gene uncertain. The V gene's germline CDR1 is SGHTS and CDR2 YDEGEE. V was trimmed by 0 bases and J by 8 bases, leaving 12 bases between them. The length of the CDR3 is 14 residues. The CDR3 region is CASSLENFEEPQHF. CDR3 nucleotides: TGTGCCAGCAGCTTGGAAAACTTTGAGGAGCCCCAGCATTTT. Together with reference TRBV5-8 and TRBJ1-5, the CDR3 gives the full variable domain: EAGVTQSPTHLIKTRGQQATLRCSPISGHTSVYWYQQALGLGLQFLLWYDEGEERNRGNFPPRFSGRQFPNYSSELNVNALELEDSALYLCASSLENFEEPQHFGDGTRLSIL.

This clone was found once. The V call is TRBV18, the J call TRBJ1-6, with 9 positions matching TRBD1. V trimming: 9 bases; J trimming: 8 bases; junction bases outside the gene matches: 11. Germline-derived CDR1 and CDR2 are KGHSH and LQKENI. The length of the CDR3 is 15 residues. CDR3 region: CASSNRGQMDSPLHF. As DNA, the CDR3 is TGTGCCAGTTCCAACAGGGGGCAGATGGATTCACCCCTCCACTTT.

The V gene is TRBV6-2 or TRBV6-3, the J gene TRBJ2-7; D gene uncertain. CDR1 and CDR2 (germline): MNHEY, SVGEGT. This CDR3 region has 13 residues. Trimming left V 2 bases short and J 6 bases short, with 11 bases between. CDR3 nucleotide sequence: TGTGCCAGCAGTTACGTCGAGGAATCCGAGCAGTACGTC. Residues: CASSYVEESEQYV.

The V gene is TRBV4-2, the J gene TRBJ2-3; a possible D gene is TRBD2 (6 bases). CDR3 length equals 16 residues. V gave up 1 base and J gave up 3 bases, with 14 bases separating them. From germline, CDR1 is LGHNA and CDR2 YNFKEQ. CDR3 protein: CASSQASGGRTDTQYF. The CDR3 DNA sequence: TGTGCCAGCAGCCAAGCCTCCGGGGGTCGGACAGATACGCAGTATTTT.

J is TRBJ2-1 and V is TRBV12-5; D remains ambiguous. Germline CDR1 LGHNT, CDR2 FRNRAP. CDR3 length: 13 residues. Trimming left V 2 bases short and J 7 bases short, with 9 bases between. CDR3 nucleotides: TGTGCTAGTGGTTTGACCCCTAGGAATGAGCAGTTCTTC. It translates to CASGLTPRNEQFF.

In this sample, this clone turned up once. The chain combines TRBV9 with TRBJ1-2, with D maybe TRBD1 (5 bases). The CDR3 is 14 residues long. CDR1 is SGDLS, CDR2 YYNGEE, per germline. Trimming cost V 0 bases and J 7 bases, with 13 bases left between them. CDR3 region: CASSVGGAEPGYTF. The CDR3 nucleotides read TGTGCCAGCAGCGTAGGTGGGGCCGAGCCTGGCTACACCTTC.

J is TRBJ2-1 and V is TRBV18, with 9 bases lining up with TRBD2. The CDR3 has 17 residues. V lost 0 bases and J lost 4; bases outside the gene matches: 7. Germline V gene data show CDR1 as KGHSH and CDR2 as LQKENI. The CDR3 protein is CASSPPAGGGAYNEQFF. CDR3 DNA sequence: TGTGCCAGCTCACCACCGGCCGGCGGGGGGGCTTACAATGAGCAGTTCTTC.

This clone was seen just once. The chain carries TRBV30 and TRBJ1-6; D is undetermined. V was shortened by 1 base and J by 6 bases, with 10 bases between the two germline ends. Germline V gene sequence: CDR1 GTSNPN, CDR2 SVGIG (reference sequence). The CDR3 has 14 residues. The CDR3 DNA reads as TGTGCCTGGAGTGGGGTTTTGGGTAATTCACCCCTCCACTTT. Protein: CAWSGVLGNSPLHF.

The rearrangement links TRBV5-8 to TRBJ2-1, with 10 bases lining up with TRBD2. Germline assignment: CDR1 SGHTS and CDR2 YDEGEE. Trimming cost V 0 bases and J 4 bases; bases outside gene matches: 4. This CDR3 has 16 residues. CDR3 loop: CASSLGLAGDYNEQFF. The CDR3 DNA is TGTGCCAGCAGCTTGGGTCTAGCGGGGGATTACAATGAGCAGTTCTTC.

The V call is TRBV6-5, the J call TRBJ1-2; 7 bases agree with TRBD1. CDR1 is MNHEY, CDR2 SVGAGI, per germline. The V gene end was trimmed by 6 bases and the J gene end by 4 bases; junction bases not matched to a gene: 11. The CDR3 sequence is 15 residues long. CDR3 DNA sequence: TGTGCCAGCAGCCTATACCGACAGGGAAGCTATGGCTACACCTTC. Translation gives CASSLYRQGSYGYTF.

The CDR3, as DNA: TGCAGCGTTGAAGTTTGGGGAACTGGCGCTTTCTTT. It specifies CSVEVWGTGAFF. This chain connects TRBV29-1 to TRBJ1-1; D is uncertain. V lost 1 base and J 11 bases, leaving 14 bases between the germline ends. This CDR3 is 12 amino acids long. Germline lookup yields CDR1 SQVTM and CDR2 ANQGSEA.

The V and J genes are TRBV25-1 and TRBJ1-6; D gene unclear. Germline V lookup: CDR1 MGHDK, CDR2 SYGVNS. Trimming took 1 base from V and 9 from J, leaving 4 bases between them. This CDR3 is built from 12 residues. CDR3 protein: CASSELSSPLHF. The CDR3 DNA is TGTGCCAGCAGTGAATTAAGTTCACCCCTCCACTTT.